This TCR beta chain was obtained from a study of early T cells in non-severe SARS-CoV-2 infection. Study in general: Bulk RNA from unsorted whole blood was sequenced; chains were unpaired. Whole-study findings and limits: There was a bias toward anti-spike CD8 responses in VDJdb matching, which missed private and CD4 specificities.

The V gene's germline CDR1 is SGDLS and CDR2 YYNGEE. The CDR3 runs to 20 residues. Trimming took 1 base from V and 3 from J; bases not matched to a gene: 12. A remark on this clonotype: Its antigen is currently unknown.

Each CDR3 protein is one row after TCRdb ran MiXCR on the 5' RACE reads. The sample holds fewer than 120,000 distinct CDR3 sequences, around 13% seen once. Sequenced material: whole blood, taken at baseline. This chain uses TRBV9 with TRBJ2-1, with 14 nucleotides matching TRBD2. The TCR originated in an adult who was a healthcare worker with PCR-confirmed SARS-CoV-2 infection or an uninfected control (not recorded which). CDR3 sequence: CASSVHMTSGRAPLYNEQFF. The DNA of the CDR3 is TGTGCCAGCAGCGTACACATGACTAGCGGGAGGGCCCCCCTCTACAATGAGCAGTTCTTC.